Each of the 7 T cell receptor beta chains below was sequenced from the same sample in a study of regulatory T cells in long-lasting Graves disease. Assembly of TCR beta libraries relied on iRepertoire HTBI primers together with Arm-PCR of CDR3 regions. TCRdb recomputed calls from the multiplex PCR reads with MiXCR, one row per CDR3 protein. This table has a few hundred thousand distinct CDR3 sequences, approximately 20% appearing once. Time point here: newly diagnosed GD, antithyroid drugs for less than 3 months. PBMCs were the source of the RNA used for TCR sequencing. The sample also formed part of further work on T cells in Graves' hyperthyroidism and ophthalmopathy.

Specimen: peripheral blood mononuclear cells (PBMCs), collected at new diagnosis, from a patient treated with antithyroid drugs. The receptors were sampled from a young woman with Graves disease.

This clonotype was found many times. This rearrangement joins TRBV2 to TRBJ2-3; D is unclear. The CDR3 spans 14 residues. V was cut by 6 bases and J by 2 bases, with 12 bases left in between. From germline, CDR1 is SNHLY and CDR2 FYNNEI. CDR3 DNA: TGTGCCAGCAGACCACCAATATACACAGATACGCAGTATTTT. Encoded protein: CASRPPIYTDTQYF.

This clonotype was found many times. CDR3 sequence: CSARGGQGAPIGPEAFF. CDR3 sequence (DNA): TGCAGTGCTAGAGGAGGTCAGGGGGCCCCTATTGGCCCTGAAGCTTTCTTT. The chain is built from TRBV20-1 and TRBJ1-1, with 8 bases aligning to TRBD1. From germline, CDR1 is DFQATT and CDR2 SNEGSKA (reference sequence). V lost 1 base to trimming and J lost 6 bases; unmatched junction nucleotides: 16. The CDR3 is 17 residues long.

The chain recombines TRBV29-1 with TRBJ1-2, with TRBD1 matching over 10 bases. The V gene's germline CDR1 is SQVTM and CDR2 ANQGSEA. V was pared by 3 bases and J by 7 bases, with 11 bases of the junction left unmatched. CDR3 length equals 15 residues. CDR3 DNA sequence: TGCAGCGTTGAGCCTTTCTCGGGACAGGGGTCTGGCTACACCTTC. Its translation is CSVEPFSGQGSGYTF.

This clonotype was detected once. This chain links TRBV27 with TRBJ2-2; 7 bases are shared with TRBD1. Trimming removed 7 bases from V and 7 bases from J; junction bases left unmatched: 21. The CDR3 sequence is 18 residues long. Germline lookup yields CDR1 MNHEY and CDR2 SMNVEV (reference sequence). The DNA of the CDR3 is TGTGCCAGCACCAAAATTCTCCCGGGAAAGGGGGCTGTCGGGGAGCTGTTTTTT. Translated: CASTKILPGKGAVGELFF.

Ten or more counts support this clonotype. The gene calls are TRBV12-3 or TRBV12-4 and TRBJ2-1; TRBD2 aligns across 11 bases. The CDR3 length is 17 residues. The junction had 6 bases not matched to a gene; V was cut back by 3 bases and J by 2 bases. CDR3 loop: CASSFGIAGGPYNEQFF. DNA for the CDR3: TGTGCCAGCAGTTTCGGTATAGCGGGGGGGCCCTACAATGAGCAGTTCTTC.

In this sample, this clonotype turned up many times. The rearrangement uses TRBV9 and TRBJ1-6, with 8 bases aligning to TRBD1. V shed 4 bases, J shed 5 bases, and the junction held 2 bases outside the gene matches. Germline CDR1 SGDLS, CDR2 YYNGEE. The CDR3 consists of 14 residues. In DNA form, the CDR3 reads TGTGCCAGCAGCCAGGGGGCTGATAATTCACCCCTCCACTTT. Protein product: CASSQGADNSPLHF.

The chain recombines TRBV19 with TRBJ1-1; D not resolved. V shed 7 bases and J shed 0 bases, with 15 bases lying between them. The CDR3 length is 15 residues. Germline loops: CDR1 LNHDA, CDR2 SQIVND (reference sequence). The CDR3 nucleotides read TGTGCCAGTACCCTCGGAGGTAGAGTGAACACTGAAGCTTTCTTT. This sequence encodes CASTLGGRVNTEAFF.